One T cell receptor (beta chain) is described in this entry. Antigen specificity is unknown. The sample comes from a study of OX40 agonist ivuxolimab in advanced cancers. Study details: Intravenous ivuxolimab was administered to patients every 2 weeks at 0.01 to 10 mg/kg. One patient with hepatocellular carcinoma and two with cutaneous melanoma, three in all, had partial responses.

General study points: The expanded peripheral T cells' antigen specificity was not determined. By week 6 at 0.1 to 3.0 mg/kg, blood CD4+ and CD8+ T cells had expanded clonally.

Assay: immunoSEQ multiplex PCR; the TCRdb copy retains only in-frame clones and omits some. Of over 85,000 clones listed, 90% to 95% are singletons. Deletions cut 4 bases from V and 5 bases from J, with 8 bases between. The CDR3 runs 12 residues. CDR1 is SNHLY, CDR2 FYNNEI, per germline. This receptor was taken from an adult with an advanced solid tumor such as melanoma, head and neck, liver or kidney cancer. The specimen comprised CD4+ or CD8+ T cells sorted from blood, sampled in a trial of the OX40 agonist ivuxolimab. The genes are TRBV2 and TRBJ1-2; D is unresolved. CDR3 residues: CASSARQYGYTF. The CDR3 DNA sequence: TGTGCCAGCAGTGCGCGGCAGTATGGCTACACCTTC.